Given below is one T cell receptor (beta chain) in context. Measured with immunoSEQ multiplex PCR; TCRdb has only the in-frame clones, and not every one. The profile covers roughly 160,000 clones, with approximately 86% appearing a single time and 10% to 13% taken by the ten largest. The source of the sample is a study of blood T cell repertoires in COVID-19. V dropped 2 bases and J dropped 0 bases, with 3 bases sitting between them. CDR1 and CDR2 (germline): GTSNPN, SVGIG (reference sequence). CDR3 length: 12 amino acids. The genes are TRBV30 and TRBJ2-3; no firm D call. Sequencing was performed on peripheral blood. This clonotype was obtained from a woman older than 75 with active or convalescent COVID-19. The CDR3 loop is CAWSRSTDTQYF. The CDR3 DNA sequence: TGTGCCTGGAGTCGGAGCACAGATACGCAGTATTTT.